This passage covers 31 T cell receptor beta chains from one sample sequenced in a study of regulatory T cells in long-lasting Graves disease. Relying on iRepertoire HTBI primers and Arm-PCR of CDR3 regions, the team built TCR beta libraries. MiXCR, run by TCRdb on the multiplex PCR reads, gives a single entry per CDR3 protein. The sample lists roughly 500,000 distinct CDR3 sequences, roughly 13% seen once, with under 10% in the top ten. The time point was: newly diagnosed GD, antithyroid drugs for less than 3 months. Extracted PBMC RNA gave rise to the TCR library. The same specimen was also included in a second study, on T cells in Graves' hyperthyroidism and ophthalmopathy.

The specimen was peripheral blood mononuclear cells (PBMCs), collected at new diagnosis, from a patient treated with antithyroid drugs. These receptors were collected from a man in his thirties or forties with Graves disease.

The table lists this clonotype with many counts. This sequence joins TRBV13 and TRBJ1-1; 9 bases match TRBD1. The CDR3 is 15 residues long. Per the germline V gene, CDR1 is PRHDT and CDR2 is FYEKMQ (reference sequence). V lost 5 bases and J lost 7; bases outside the gene matches: 11. CDR3 amino acids: CASSPSPQGAGEAFF. The CDR3 coding sequence is TGTGCCAGCAGCCCCTCCCCACAGGGGGCGGGTGAAGCTTTCTTT.

This clonotype was detected a few times. The chain has TRBV20-1 and TRBJ2-1; 8 bases map to TRBD1. The V gene's germline CDR1 is DFQATT and CDR2 SNEGSKA (reference sequence). The length of the CDR3 is 14 residues. The V and J ends lost 0 bases and 10 bases, in that order; junction bases with no gene match: 8. CDR3 protein: CSARDQDRAGEQFF. DNA of the CDR3: TGCAGTGCTAGAGATCAGGACAGGGCAGGGGAGCAGTTCTTC.

The chain has TRBV24-1 and TRBJ2-7; D is unresolved. The V end lost 6 bases, the J end lost 4 bases, and 15 bases lay between the germline ends. Germline V gene lookup returns CDR1 KGHDR and CDR2 SFDVKD. The length of the CDR3 is 14 residues. This CDR3 is CATSPGPKAYEQYF. CDR3 nucleotides: TGTGCCACCAGTCCCGGGCCCAAGGCTTACGAGCAGTACTTC.

This clonotype came up many times. The gene calls are TRBV6-1 and TRBJ2-7; 13 bases agree with TRBD2. The CDR3 is 15 residues long. Germline CDR1 MNHNS, CDR2 SASEGT. V dropped 6 bases and J dropped 5; count of bases not matched to a gene: 7. The chain's CDR3 is CASRPGLAGANEQYF. DNA for the CDR3: TGTGCCAGCAGGCCCGGACTAGCGGGAGCAAACGAGCAGTACTTC.

The chain carries TRBV29-1 and TRBJ2-1, with 9 nucleotides matching TRBD2. The CDR3 spans 19 residues. V dropped 4 bases and J dropped 4; count of bases not matched to a gene: 20. Germline V lookup: CDR1 SQVTM, CDR2 ANQGSEA. CDR3 sequence reads: CSVALVAGGPGLGYNEQFF. DNA for the CDR3: TGCAGCGTTGCGCTCGTGGCGGGAGGGCCTGGCCTGGGGTACAATGAGCAGTTCTTC.

The rearrangement joins TRBV18 to TRBJ2-7; D remains ambiguous. The CDR3 spans 14 residues. Germline V gene lookup returns CDR1 KGHSH and CDR2 LQKENI. The germline V and J ends were trimmed by 6 bases and 3 bases, with 15 bases remaining between them. The CDR3 sequence is CASSPLLSNYEQYF. CDR3 nucleotide sequence: TGTGCCAGCTCCCCCCTCCTCTCCAACTACGAGCAGTACTTC.

Turning to this clonotype: A much larger clone sits a single nucleotide away, making a read error possible. The CDR3 ends on some other residue instead of the conserved phenylalanine or tryptophan, so this is likely a read error. The V call is TRBV6-1, the J call TRBJ1-1, with D uncertain. CDR3 size: 11 residues. The V end was cut by 11 bases, the J end by 4 bases, with 11 bases between. Germline lookup yields CDR1 MNHNS and CDR2 SASEGT. The CDR3 loop reads CACGLGTEAFS. CDR3 DNA sequence: TGTGCCTGTGGGTTGGGCACTGAAGCTTTCTCT.

There are many counts of this clonotype. The gene calls are TRBV12-3 or TRBV12-4 and TRBJ1-5; the match to TRBD1 covers 10 bases. CDR3 length: 14 amino acids. Germline trimming cut 5 bases from V and 7 bases from J; bases unmatched to any gene: 5. CDR3 coding DNA: TGTGCCAGCAGTAAACGGACAGGGGGACAGCCCCAGCATTTT. Its protein product is CASSKRTGGQPQHF.

In its sample, this clonotype was seen many times. The chain recombines TRBV20-1 with TRBJ2-6; no clear D. The CDR3 extends over 15 amino acids. With 4 bases removed from V and 1 base from J, the gap between germline ends came to 11 bases. From germline, CDR1 is DFQATT and CDR2 SNEGSKA (reference sequence). The CDR3 loop is CSATRPTSGANVLTF. The CDR3 DNA sequence: TGCAGTGCTACCCGTCCCACTTCTGGGGCCAACGTCCTGACTTTC.

In the case of this clonotype: A much more abundant neighbour one base away suggests this may be a read error. CDR3 sequence (DNA): TGCAGCGTTATACAGGGGAGCACTGAAGCTTCCTTT. As protein: CSVIQGSTEASF. V and J are TRBV29-1 and TRBJ1-1, with 7 bases matching TRBD1. This CDR3 has 12 residues. CDR1 and CDR2 from the germline V gene are SQVTM and ANQGSEA.

The sample holds many counts of this clonotype. The genes are TRBV7-9 and TRBJ2-5; D perhaps matches TRBD1 (5 bases). CDR3 length: 14 amino acids. From germline, CDR1 is SEHNR and CDR2 FQNEAQ (reference sequence). The V gene lost 5 bases and the J gene lost 7 bases, with 17 bases spanning the gap. CDR3 nucleotides: TGTGCCAGCAGCCCACAGGTTTCATGGGTGACCCAGTACTTC. Translation gives CASSPQVSWVTQYF.

V and J are TRBV10-1 and TRBJ2-2; 7 nucleotides match TRBD1. CDR1 and CDR2 (germline): WNHNN, SYGVQD (reference sequence). The CDR3 runs to 16 residues. V lost 5 bases to trimming and J lost 7 bases; unmatched junction nucleotides: 13. In nucleotides, the CDR3 is TGCGCCAGCAGTAATCTATTGACAGGGAGAGACGGGGAGCTGTTTTTT. The encoded protein is CASSNLLTGRDGELFF.

This clonotype was observed at least ten times. Here the CDR3 DNA reads TGTGCCAGCAGTTACAATAGGGAGACCCAGTACTTC. Its protein is CASSYNRETQYF. The J gene is TRBJ2-5, the V gene TRBV6-5; D unresolved. CDR3 length: 12 amino acids. Germline V CDR1 and CDR2: MNHEY, SVGAGI. The V end lost 2 bases, the J end lost 5 bases, and 6 bases lay between the germline ends.

The V call is TRBV20-1, the J call TRBJ1-4, with a weak D call TRBD1 (5 bases). Trimming stripped 0 bases from V and 8 bases from J, with 13 bases between. Germline assignment: CDR1 DFQATT and CDR2 SNEGSKA (reference sequence). The CDR3 covers 14 residues. The CDR3 reads CSARDLREGEKLFF. CDR3 DNA: TGCAGTGCTAGAGATCTACGAGAGGGGGAAAAACTGTTTTTT.

This rearrangement joins TRBV6-2 or TRBV6-3 to TRBJ2-3; D tentatively reads TRBD1 or TRBD2 (6 bases each). Trimming removed 0 bases from V and 6 bases from J, with 13 bases in between. Germline CDR1 and CDR2: MNHEY and SVGEGT. The CDR3 totals 15 residues. CDR3 in DNA: TGTGCCAGCAGTTACTCGACGGTAGGGGGGGATACGCAGTATTTT. Its translation: CASSYSTVGGDTQYF.

Many counts were recorded for this clonotype. The V gene is TRBV7-9, the J gene TRBJ2-7; no reliable D call. V lost 5 bases to trimming and J lost 6 bases, with 14 bases between them. The CDR3 length is 13 residues. The germline CDR1 and CDR2 sequences are SEHNR and FQNEAQ (reference sequence). This CDR3 is CASSPGLNREQYF. The DNA of the CDR3 is TGTGCCAGCAGCCCTGGGCTAAATCGCGAGCAGTACTTC.

This clonotype was counted many times. A read error may produce the germline difference seen at one junction end. The rearrangement uses TRBV12-3 or TRBV12-4 and TRBJ2-7, with D possibly being TRBD2 (5 bases). The CDR3 extends over 12 amino acids. CDR3 sequence: CASSLALYEQYF. CDR3 bases: TGTGCCAGCAGCTTAGCGCTTTACGAGCAGTACTTC.

In this sample, this clonotype turned up many times. Here the CDR3 reads CASSESGDTSYEQYF. Here the CDR3 DNA reads TGCGCCAGCAGTGAGTCCGGAGATACTTCCTACGAGCAGTACTTC. The V gene is TRBV10-1, the J gene TRBJ2-7; D not certain. CDR1 WNHNN and CDR2 SYGVQD come from the germline V gene (reference sequence). Between the trimmed V and J ends, which lost 0 bases and 1 base, there was a span of 10 bases. The CDR3 is 15 residues long.

The table lists this clonotype with many counts. J is TRBJ2-2 and V is TRBV12-3 or TRBV12-4; the D gene is possibly TRBD1 (5 bases). The CDR3 totals 14 residues. V was trimmed by 6 bases and J by 6 bases, leaving 14 bases between them. DNA for the CDR3: TGTGCCAGCAGCACAGGATCGGTCGCCGGGGAGCTGTTTTTT. It translates to CASSTGSVAGELFF.

At least ten counts were recorded for this clonotype. The rearrangement links TRBV20-1 to TRBJ1-1; D call uncertain. Germline CDR1 reads DFQATT; CDR2 reads SNEGSKA (reference sequence). This CDR3 has 15 amino acids. The V gene lost 1 base and the J gene lost 0 bases, with 12 bases spanning the gap. CDR3 residues: CSARVIDRMNTEAFF. CDR3 nucleotide sequence: TGCAGTGCTAGAGTTATCGACCGTATGAACACTGAAGCTTTCTTT.

This clonotype has a count of ten or more. The chain links TRBV20-1 to TRBJ1-5; perhaps TRBD1 as D (6 bases). The CDR3 loop spans 12 amino acids. The V gene's germline CDR1 is DFQATT and CDR2 SNEGSKA (reference sequence). The germline V and J ends were trimmed by 7 bases and 3 bases, with 10 bases remaining between them. The CDR3 region is CSGTAYNQPQHF. In DNA, the CDR3 is TGCAGTGGGACAGCCTACAATCAGCCCCAGCATTTT.

This clonotype was observed many times. J is TRBJ2-3 and V is TRBV30, with 7 bases identical to TRBD2. The V gene's germline CDR1 is GTSNPN and CDR2 SVGIG (reference sequence). This CDR3 has 15 amino acids. The V and J ends lost 0 bases and 1 base, in that order; junction bases with no gene match: 4. As DNA, the CDR3 is TGTGCCTGGAGTGTACCGGCGGGAGGCACAGATACGCAGTATTTT. It codes for CAWSVPAGGTDTQYF.

V gene TRBV11-2 combines with J gene TRBJ1-3; no firm D call. The CDR3 has 15 amino acids. Trimming left V 1 base short and J 2 bases short, with 9 bases between. Germline CDR1 SGHAT, CDR2 FQNNGV. The CDR3 is CASSLGSSPGNTIYF. CDR3 DNA: TGTGCCAGCAGCTTAGGCTCCTCTCCTGGAAACACCATATATTTT.

This clonotype was observed many times. The chain is built from TRBV12-3 or TRBV12-4 and TRBJ2-2, with D possibly being TRBD1 (6 bases). This CDR3 comprises 14 residues. V was cut by 4 bases and J by 5 bases, with 11 bases left in between. CDR3 in DNA: TGTGCCAGCAGTTACAGGGACGGGACCGGGGAGCTGTTTTTT. This translates into CASSYRDGTGELFF.

At least ten counts were recorded for this clonotype. The chain carries TRBV27 and TRBJ2-7, with D perhaps TRBD1 (6 bases). The CDR3 is 16 residues long. CDR1 is MNHEY and CDR2 is SMNVEV in the germline V gene (reference sequence). Deletions cut 6 bases from V and 7 bases from J, with 25 bases between. CDR3 amino acids: CASRAFSGLLQGEQYF. In DNA form, the CDR3 reads TGTGCCAGCAGGGCTTTCTCCGGACTCCTACAGGGTGAGCAGTACTTC.

The sample holds many counts of this clonotype. V usage is TRBV24-1 and J usage is TRBJ2-1; 9 bases map to TRBD2. V gave up 0 bases and J gave up 5 bases; unmatched junction bases: 7. The CDR3 covers 17 residues. Germline V lookup: CDR1 KGHDR, CDR2 SFDVKD. CDR3 bases: TGTGCCACCAGTGATTTGCGAGGCGGGAGGGAGGACAATGAGCAGTTCTTC. The encoded protein is CATSDLRGGREDNEQFF.

This clonotype was observed many times. CDR3 sequence reads: CATRARGGYTF. The CDR3 region has the DNA TGTGCCACCCGAGCGAGGGGTGGCTACACCTTC. The chain combines TRBV2 with TRBJ1-2; D possibly corresponds to TRBD1 (5 bases). Trimming took off 10 bases at V and 7 bases at J, with 13 bases between the two ends. Germline values: CDR1 SNHLY, CDR2 FYNNEI. The CDR3 sequence is 11 residues long.

The chain couples TRBV19 to TRBJ1-5; a possible D gene is TRBD1 (6 bases). Deletions cut 6 bases from V and 7 bases from J, with 13 bases between. The length of the CDR3 is 13 residues. Germline assignment: CDR1 LNHDA and CDR2 SQIVND (reference sequence). CDR3: CASSGGGLQPQHF. CDR3 nucleotides: TGTGCCAGTAGCGGGGGGGGGCTCCAGCCCCAGCATTTT.

For this clonotype: Possible read error: a much larger clone is one base away. This sequence joins TRBV6-1 and TRBJ2-5; tentatively, D is TRBD1 (6 bases). V gave up 5 bases and J gave up 5 bases, with 15 bases separating them. This CDR3 spans 14 amino acids. Looked up from germline, CDR1 is MNHNS and CDR2 is SASEGT. CDR3 nucleotide sequence: TGTGCCAGCAGTCCCCTGACAGGTAGCGAGACCCAGTACTTC. Protein sequence: CASSPLTGSETQYF.

This clonotype was observed at least ten times. The rearrangement uses TRBV5-1 and TRBJ2-7, with D uncertain. The CDR3 extends over 14 amino acids. Germline V gene lookup returns CDR1 SGHRS and CDR2 YFSETQ. The V gene lost 0 bases and the J gene lost 7 bases, with 14 bases spanning the gap. The CDR3 DNA follows: TGCGCCAGCAGCTTGGCTGGGTTGGGTGAGGAGCAGTACTTC. Its protein is CASSLAGLGEEQYF.

In its sample, this clonotype was seen many times. The V gene is TRBV20-1, the J gene TRBJ2-1; 7 bases line up with TRBD2. The CDR3 consists of 16 residues. The junction had 10 bases not matched to a gene; V was cut back by 1 base and J by 4 bases. Germline assignment: CDR1 DFQATT and CDR2 SNEGSKA (reference sequence). The CDR3 sequence: CSARVEGRERYNEQFF. The CDR3 nucleotides read TGCAGTGCTAGAGTTGAGGGGCGGGAGAGGTACAATGAGCAGTTCTTC.